This entry lists 22 T cell receptor beta chains sequenced from one sample in a study of T cell changes during pregnancy in multiple sclerosis. The protocol was immunoSEQ multiplex PCR, while the TCRdb copy is restricted to in-frame clones and leaves out a portion. The data contain fewer than 100,000 clones, 89% of them singletons. Source: peripheral blood, taken before pregnancy. The source is a female donor with multiple sclerosis, enrolled in a pregnancy study.

This clone was seen just once. The rearrangement uses TRBV6-1 and TRBJ2-7; possible D gene TRBD1, 6 bases. Trimming took off 11 bases at V and 4 bases at J, with 18 bases between the two ends. This CDR3 has 13 residues. The germline gives CDR1 MNHNS, CDR2 SASEGT. The CDR3 DNA is TGTGCCCCCGACGGACAGCCCTTATACGAGCAGTACTTC. It specifies CAPDGQPLYEQYF.

The chain is built from TRBV27 and TRBJ1-1, with a possible D match to TRBD1 (5 bases). There are 13 residues in the CDR3. Germline V CDR1 and CDR2: MNHEY, SMNVEV (reference sequence). The V gene lost 2 bases and the J gene lost 3 bases, with 7 bases spanning the gap. The CDR3 nucleotides read TGTGCCAGCAGTTTACAGGGTTACACTGAAGCTTTCTTT. Translated: CASSLQGYTEAFF.

The chain couples TRBV6-5 to TRBJ1-2; no reliable D call. The CDR3 is 13 amino acids. Germline V lookup: CDR1 MNHEY, CDR2 SVGAGI. Deletions cut 6 bases from V and 4 bases from J, with 12 bases between. The CDR3 protein is CASSPREGYGYTF. The DNA of the CDR3 is TGTGCCAGCAGCCCAAGGGAGGGCTATGGCTACACCTTC.

The chain is built from TRBV5-6 and TRBJ2-7, with D perhaps TRBD1 (6 bases). Germline lookup yields CDR1 SGHDT and CDR2 YYEEEE. Trimming shortened V by 6 bases and J by 1 base, and 11 bases separated the two germline ends. CDR3 length: 13 residues. CDR3 region: CASTMDSSYEQYF. CDR3 nucleotides: TGTGCCAGCACCATGGACAGTTCCTACGAGCAGTACTTC.

V usage is TRBV4-1 and J usage is TRBJ1-2, with 7 nucleotides matching TRBD1. Germline V gives CDR1 MGHRA, CDR2 YSYEKL. V shed 4 bases, J shed 4 bases, and the junction held 9 bases outside the gene matches. The CDR3 runs to 15 residues. The CDR3 nucleotides are TGCGCCAGCAGCCCCCGACAGGGACGGGGCTATGGCTACACCTTC. Encoded protein: CASSPRQGRGYGYTF.

This rearrangement joins TRBV5-1 to TRBJ2-2, with D possibly being TRBD2 (6 bases). Germline assignment: CDR1 SGHRS and CDR2 YFSETQ. V lost 4 bases, J lost 6 bases, and 13 bases lay in between. The CDR3 is 14 amino acids. In DNA form, the CDR3 reads TGCGCCAGCAGCACAACGACTAGTCCCGGGGAGCTGTTTTTT. Its protein is CASSTTTSPGELFF.

V gene TRBV27 combines with J gene TRBJ1-5, with D unclear. V lost 3 bases, J lost 3 bases, and 9 bases lay in between. CDR3 length equals 14 residues. From germline, CDR1 is MNHEY and CDR2 SMNVEV (reference sequence). The CDR3 here is CASSLRQYNQPQHF. The CDR3 nucleotides are TGTGCCAGCAGTTTGCGACAATACAATCAGCCCCAGCATTTT.

Only one count was recorded for this clone. The V call is TRBV10-2, the J call TRBJ1-2, with D tentatively TRBD1 (6 bases). This CDR3 spans 14 amino acids. Germline CDR1 WSHSY, CDR2 SAAADI. Trimming stripped 7 bases from V and 2 bases from J, with 14 bases between. CDR3 in amino acids: CASIPLTGNYGYTF. DNA of the CDR3: TGCGCCAGCATCCCCCTTACAGGGAACTATGGCTACACCTTC.

V gene TRBV4-3 combines with J gene TRBJ1-1, with D unclear. The CDR3 totals 19 residues. Per germline, CDR1 LGHNA and CDR2 YSLEER. The V end lost 0 bases, the J end lost 0 bases, and 20 bases lay between the germline ends. The CDR3 DNA follows: TGCGCCAGCAGCCAAGATGCCCTCGGGCGGGAAAGGTTGAACACTGAAGCTTTCTTT. Amino acids: CASSQDALGRERLNTEAFF.

This clone was recorded once. V gene TRBV19 combines with J gene TRBJ2-2; D perhaps matches TRBD1 (5 bases). Per the germline V gene, CDR1 is LNHDA and CDR2 is SQIVND (reference sequence). This CDR3 spans 15 amino acids. V lost 1 base, J lost 5 bases, and 11 bases lay in between. The CDR3 sequence is CASSIARVYTGELFF. The CDR3 DNA follows: TGTGCCAGTAGTATAGCCAGGGTTTATACCGGGGAGCTGTTTTTT. The whole variable domain, remainder taken from reference TRBV19 and TRBJ2-2, is DGGITQSPKYLFRKEGQNVTLSCEQNLNHDAMYWYRQDPGQGLRLIYYSQIVNDFQKGDIAEGYSVSREKKESFPLTVTSAQKNPTAFYLCASSIARVYTGELFFGEGSRLTVL.

The table lists this clone with a count of one. The V gene is TRBV7-2, the J gene TRBJ2-5; 8 nucleotides align to TRBD1. Trimming at V came to 6 bases and at J to 5 bases, leaving 8 bases not matched to a gene. The CDR3 loop spans 14 amino acids. Germline V CDR1 and CDR2: SGHTA, FQGNSA. CDR3 residues: CASSEAGGWETQYF. CDR3 bases: TGTGCCAGCAGTGAGGCAGGGGGCTGGGAGACCCAGTACTTC.

This clone was counted once. The V gene is TRBV28, the J gene TRBJ2-7; 9 positions match TRBD2. In germline, CDR1 is MDHEN, CDR2 SYDVKM. The CDR3 contains 15 residues. V lost 6 bases to trimming and J lost 2 bases; unmatched junction nucleotides: 8. In DNA form, the CDR3 reads TGTGCCAGCAGAGAGCTAGCGGGGAATCCCTACGAGCAGTACTTC. It yields the protein CASRELAGNPYEQYF.

V and J are TRBV30 and TRBJ2-1; 7 bases agree with TRBD2. Germline assignment: CDR1 GTSNPN and CDR2 SVGIG (reference sequence). The CDR3 spans 13 residues. V gave up 4 bases and J gave up 6 bases; unmatched junction bases: 6. CDR3 residues: CAWNDPGGNEQFF. In DNA form, the CDR3 reads TGTGCCTGGAACGATCCGGGAGGCAATGAGCAGTTCTTC.

This sequence joins TRBV6-1 and TRBJ1-1; D call uncertain. V lost 5 bases to trimming and J lost 1 base, with 14 bases between them. CDR1 MNHNS and CDR2 SASEGT come from the germline V gene. The CDR3 extends over 15 amino acids. This CDR3 reads CASSHSAHGNTEAFF. CDR3 sequence (DNA): TGTGCCAGCAGTCATTCAGCGCACGGGAACACTGAAGCTTTCTTT.

The chain combines TRBV10-2 with TRBJ1-2; 8 bases match TRBD1. The junction had 7 bases not matched to a gene; V was cut back by 6 bases and J by 4 bases. Germline CDR1 is WSHSY and CDR2 is SAAADI. This CDR3 contains 14 residues. The CDR3 spells CASSRGQGRYGYTF. The CDR3 DNA sequence: TGCGCCAGCAGCCGCGGACAGGGCCGCTATGGCTACACCTTC.

The chain has TRBV5-1 and TRBJ2-1; perhaps TRBD2 as D (5 bases). V was pared by 4 bases and J by 9 bases, with 20 bases between. This CDR3 comprises 15 residues. Germline V gives CDR1 SGHRS, CDR2 YFSETQ. Written as DNA, the CDR3 is TGCGCCAGCAGCCCTTCGCTATCGGACTGGGGTGAGCAGTTCTTC. Protein product: CASSPSLSDWGEQFF.

This clone appeared a single time. This rearrangement joins TRBV18 to TRBJ2-5; D might be TRBD1 (6 bases). The CDR3 length is 14 residues. V gave up 2 bases and J gave up 5 bases, with 12 bases separating them. Germline lookup yields CDR1 KGHSH and CDR2 LQKENI. The CDR3: CASSPYRASETQYF. The CDR3 DNA reads TGTGCCAGCTCACCATACAGGGCTTCGGAGACCCAGTACTTC.

The chain is built from TRBV11-1 and TRBJ1-6; D unresolved. Germline V gives CDR1 SGHAT, CDR2 FQDESV (reference sequence). With 2 bases removed from V and 7 bases from J, the gap between germline ends came to 12 bases. The CDR3 consists of 15 residues. CDR3 sequence reads: CASSLFSDTNSPLHF. CDR3 coding DNA: TGTGCCAGCAGCTTATTCTCTGACACCAATTCACCCCTCCACTTT.

The rearrangement links TRBV18 to TRBJ2-1; 9 nucleotides agree with TRBD2. CDR1 and CDR2 from the germline V gene are KGHSH and LQKENI. J lost 8 bases, V lost 3 bases, and 11 bases had no gene match. The CDR3 has 16 amino acids. The CDR3 reads CASSPSLAGREDEQFF. As DNA, the CDR3 is TGTGCCAGCTCACCCTCCCTAGCGGGGCGGGAGGATGAGCAGTTCTTC.

The gene calls are TRBV27 and TRBJ2-7; possible D gene TRBD2, 6 bases. Trimming took off 6 bases at V and 9 bases at J, with 24 bases between the two ends. This CDR3 contains 15 residues. CDR1 is MNHEY, CDR2 SMNVEV, per germline (reference sequence). CDR3 loop: CASSPKAHYTGGQYF. As DNA, the CDR3 is TGTGCCAGCAGCCCAAAGGCCCACTACACCGGGGGGCAGTACTTC.

The chain links TRBV5-4 to TRBJ2-1; TRBD2 matches 7 bases. Germline trimming cut 3 bases from V and 2 bases from J; bases unmatched to any gene: 5. CDR3 length: 15 residues. The germline V gene has CDR1 SGHNT and CDR2 YYREEE (reference sequence). The CDR3 nucleotides read TGTGCCAGCAGCTCGCCTAGCGGCCCCTACAATGAGCAGTTCTTC. Its translation: CASSSPSGPYNEQFF.

J is TRBJ1-4 and V is TRBV6-5; D call uncertain. With 0 bases removed from V and 6 bases from J, the gap between germline ends came to 8 bases. CDR3 size: 14 residues. Germline-derived CDR1 and CDR2 are MNHEY and SVGAGI. The CDR3 loop reads CASSYSTQDEKLFF. The CDR3 DNA reads TGTGCCAGCAGTTACTCTACCCAGGATGAAAAACTGTTTTTT.